Sequencing of this T cell receptor (beta chain) was carried out in a study of T cell responses to AZD1222 COVID-19 vaccine. Study conclusions and caveats: Reportedly, nearly half of unique spike TCRs recognized epitopes outside B.1.351/B.1.1.7 mutations. Elevations in Spike-specific TCR breadth and depth followed administration of two AZD1222 doses. Baseline seropositivity characterized only six AZD1222 recipients.

This CDR3 has 13 amino acids. V shed 0 bases and J shed 4 bases, with 5 bases lying between them. Germline CDR1 is SGDLS and CDR2 is YYNGEE. Notes on this clone: Its antigen is undetermined.

TCRdb's copy holds only in-frame clones and misses some; the assay was immunoSEQ multiplex PCR. The data show around 91,000 clones, approximately 90% seen once. Analysis merged second doses at about 4 or about 12 weeks. The sequence derives from an adult who received the AZD1222 COVID-19 vaccine. The chain couples TRBV9 to TRBJ2-1, with D unclear. The sample was peripheral blood, taken 28 days after the second AZD1222 dose. CDR3 nucleotides: TGTGCCAGCAGCGTAGTGGGGTACAATGAGCAGTTCTTC. This translates into CASSVVGYNEQFF.